Included here is one T cell receptor (beta chain) sequence, with context. Its target is unknown. The data derive from a study of CD8 T cells in Susac syndrome. Study observations and caveats: It was acknowledged in the study that the number of individuals who were included in its TCR sequencing and HLA analysis was relatively small.

After extraction with the RNeasy kit, roughly 0.45 to 1 ug of the RNA was reverse transcribed using random hexamers. A multiplex approach, immunoSEQ multiplex PCR, amplified TCR beta CDR3 across 54 Vbeta and 13 Jbeta. TCRdb re-called the immunoSEQ multiplex PCR reads through MiXCR, storing one row per CDR3 protein. Here the sample spans roughly 330,000 distinct CDR3 sequences, about 90% being singletons. This receptor was obtained from a human donor with multiple sclerosis. The sequencing sample was made of CD4+ T cells from PBMCs.

This chain's CDR3 is CSARVEGASSSDEKLFF. The CDR3 DNA sequence: TGCAGTGCTAGAGTTGAGGGGGCAAGCTCTTCCGATGAAAAACTGTTTTTT. This chain links TRBV20-1 with TRBJ1-4; 7 nucleotides match TRBD1. The V gene end was trimmed by 1 base and the J gene end by 6 bases; junction bases not matched to a gene: 14. The CDR3 covers 17 residues. The germline gives CDR1 DFQATT, CDR2 SNEGSKA (reference sequence).